This TCR beta chain was documented in a study of shared clonotypes between healthy human individuals. The data were produced by immunoSEQ multiplex PCR, yet TCRdb's version contains in-frame clones alone and is incomplete. The sample yields around 2,000,000 clones, roughly 95% seen once. Study-level findings and limits: Sharing across four donors was highest in naive CD4 (roughly 5%) and lowest in memory CD8 (about 0.4%). It was only blood that was sampled, and tissue repertoires likely differ. Larger estimated richness was generally recorded for naive subsets relative to memory subsets.

This CDR3 comprises 16 residues. The germline CDR1 and CDR2 sequences are SGHTA and FQGNSA. With V trimmed by 0 bases and J by 4 bases, 6 bases remained unmatched. Remarks on this clone: Its antigen is unknown.

The clonotype comes from a man aged 18 to 30 in good health. The genes are TRBV7-2 and TRBJ2-3; the match to TRBD2 covers 8 bases. Sequenced sample: naive CD4+ T cells sorted from blood. The subset denotes: CD45RA+ positively selected. The CDR3 DNA reads as TGTGCCAGCAGCTTAGCGCCAGCGGGAGCGTCAGATACGCAGTATTTT. Its translation is CASSLAPAGASDTQYF.